This T cell receptor (beta chain) was captured in a study of blood T cell repertoires in COVID-19. Background on the study: Samples came from the United States, Italy and Spain, spanning acute and convalescent COVID-19. In each case, the material was cDNA or gDNA derived from T cells, B-cell-depleted T cells, or PBMCs.

The V segment lost 2 bases and the J segment 3 bases; nucleotides outside the gene matches: 3. The germline gives CDR1 SGHTA, CDR2 FQGNSA. The CDR3 runs 14 residues. Original processing methods: Reference gene primer amplification yielded estimated nucleated cell counts. Profiling relied on immunoSEQ multiplex PCR, and the TCRdb table lists in-frame clones only, not all of them. Clonal size and the V and J genes are those of that table, whereas D and trimming came from the DNA. Of approximately 140,000 clones listed, roughly four fifths are singletons. The sample comprised peripheral blood. This TCR was recovered from a human donor in a cohort sampled during active COVID-19. The J gene is TRBJ1-2, the V gene TRBV7-2, with 7 bases identical to TRBD1. The CDR3 coding sequence is TGTGCCAGCAGCTTACCAGGGGGGTACTATGGCTACACCTTC. As protein: CASSLPGGYYGYTF.